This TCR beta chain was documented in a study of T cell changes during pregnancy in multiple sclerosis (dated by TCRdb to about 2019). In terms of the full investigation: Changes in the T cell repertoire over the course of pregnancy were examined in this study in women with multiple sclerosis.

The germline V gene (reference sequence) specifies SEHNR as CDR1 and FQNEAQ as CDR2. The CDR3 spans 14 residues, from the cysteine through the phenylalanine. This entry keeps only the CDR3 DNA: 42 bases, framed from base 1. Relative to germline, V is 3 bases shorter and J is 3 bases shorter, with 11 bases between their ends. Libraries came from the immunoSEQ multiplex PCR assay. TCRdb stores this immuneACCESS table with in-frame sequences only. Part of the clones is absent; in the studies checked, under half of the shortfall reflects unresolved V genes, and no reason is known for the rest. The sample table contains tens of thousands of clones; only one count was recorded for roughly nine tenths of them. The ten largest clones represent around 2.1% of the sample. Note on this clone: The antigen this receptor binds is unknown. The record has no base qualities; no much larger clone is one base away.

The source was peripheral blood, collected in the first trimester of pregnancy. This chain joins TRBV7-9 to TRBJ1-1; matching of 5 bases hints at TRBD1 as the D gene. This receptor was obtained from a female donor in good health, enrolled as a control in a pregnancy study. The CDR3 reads CASSLWGVDTEAFF. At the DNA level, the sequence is TGTGCCAGCAGCTTGTGGGGGGTGGACACTGAAGCTTTCTTT.